This T cell receptor beta chain came from a study of shared clonotypes between healthy human individuals. The CDR3 is made up of 16 amino acids. The protocol was immunoSEQ multiplex PCR, while the TCRdb copy is restricted to in-frame clones and leaves out a portion. The sample includes roughly 1,000,000 clones, 75% to 85% seen only once; the top ten take under 0.8%. The chain has TRBV21-1 and TRBJ1-4. TRBV21-1 is given as a pseudogene. The material sequenced was memory CD4+ T cells from PBMCs. Subset of the sample: CD45RA-negative fraction. The source of this sequence is a young man in good health. Some clones in this sample may be carry-over from other donors' samples. The DNA for the CDR3 is TGTGCCAGCAGTAACGAACGTTCGGGGAGTAAAGGAAAACTGTTTTTT. It codes for CASSNERSGSKGKLFF.